The clone carrying this T cell receptor beta chain has a single count. Its cognate antigen is unknown. 60 Vbeta and 13 Jbeta primers were used in PCR. How the authors handled the data: Per a later analysis, the number of unique TCR beta chains was around 80 million, of which 9 million to 14 million were shared. The assay was immunoSEQ multiplex PCR, and TCRdb's table has in-frame clones only and misses some. V, J and clone size are those of that table, while D and trimming were read from the DNA. The data hold over 110,000 clones, with approximately 78% observed a single time. This sample is part of a study of cytomegalovirus exposure and HLA in healthy donors. Overall study context: About 180 million T cells yielded around 100 million unique TCR beta sequences, as an earlier analysis found. The study's findings and limits: An analysis was carried out later, and it reportedly showed fewer N-insertions in an Asian-associated ancestry cluster than the 666-donor mean.

Germline CDR1 is SGHTA and CDR2 is FQGNSA. The CDR3 covers 17 residues. V shed 5 bases and J shed 5 bases, with 22 bases lying between them. Donors were ostensibly healthy at sampling, although undocumented immune exposures were probable. The sequencing sample was made of PBMCs. V gene TRBV7-2 combines with J gene TRBJ2-1; the D gene is possibly TRBD2 (7 bases). The sequence was obtained from a woman aged 18-29 years in good health and CMV-seropositive. This CDR3 is CASSPGGRGIKNNEQFF. In nucleotides, the CDR3 is TGTGCCAGCAGCCCTGGGGGGCGGGGGATTAAAAACAATGAGCAGTTCTTC.